Shown below are 22 T cell receptor beta chains from a single sample sequenced in a study of shared clonotypes between healthy human individuals. Measured with immunoSEQ multiplex PCR; TCRdb has only the in-frame clones, and not every one. The sample lists 2 million to 2.5 million clones, 95% occurring once. Sequencing was done on a sample of naive CD4+ T cells sorted from blood. As to subset: CD45RA+ positively selected. The receptor source for this set is a young man in good health.

This clone was observed a single time. The chain is built from TRBV9 and TRBJ2-3; D perhaps matches TRBD2 (6 bases). Looked up from germline, CDR1 is SGDLS and CDR2 is YYNGEE. The V end lost 0 bases, the J end lost 3 bases, and 23 bases lay between the germline ends. This CDR3 contains 19 residues. The CDR3 sequence: CASSVAPLASYGTTDTQYF. In nucleotides, the CDR3 is TGTGCCAGCAGCGTAGCCCCCCTAGCCTCTTACGGGACTACAGATACGCAGTATTTT.

The CDR3 reads CASSYRQGLVPQHF. The CDR3 DNA is TGTGCCAGCAGTTATCGACAGGGCCTAGTTCCCCAGCATTTT. The chain carries TRBV6-5 and TRBJ1-5; 7 bases agree with TRBD1. Trimming cost V 3 bases and J 10 bases; bases outside gene matches: 9. This CDR3 has 14 residues. Germline CDR1 is MNHEY and CDR2 is SVGAGI.

The chain uses TRBV10-3 and TRBJ2-5; unclear D gene. Deletions cut 0 bases from V and 1 base from J, with 6 bases between. Germline loops: CDR1 ENHRY, CDR2 SYGVKD. There are 14 residues in the CDR3. CDR3 in amino acids: CAISESEGQETQYF. For the CDR3, the DNA is TGTGCCATCAGTGAGTCGGAAGGCCAAGAGACCCAGTACTTC.

The J gene is TRBJ1-5, the V gene TRBV4-1; TRBD1 might be the D (5 bases). The CDR3 extends over 16 amino acids. With 4 bases removed from V and 2 bases from J, the gap between germline ends came to 15 bases. Germline CDR1 reads MGHRA; CDR2 reads YSYEKL. The CDR3 coding sequence is TGCGCCAGCAGCCCTACGCCAGGGCACCGCAATCAGCCCCAGCATTTT. This encodes CASSPTPGHRNQPQHF.

The rearrangement uses TRBV7-2 and TRBJ1-1, with TRBD1 matching over 8 bases. The length of the CDR3 is 14 residues. The J segment lost 3 bases and the V segment lost 5 bases, leaving 5 bases of the junction unmatched. CDR1 SGHTA and CDR2 FQGNSA come from the germline V gene. CDR3 DNA sequence: TGTGCCAGCAGCCTAGACAGGGGCTACACTGAAGCTTTCTTT. Protein product: CASSLDRGYTEAFF.

The V gene is TRBV10-3, the J gene TRBJ1-6; no clear D. Germline CDR1 ENHRY, CDR2 SYGVKD. Trimming pared 3 bases from V and 10 bases from J, leaving 10 bases between. The CDR3 runs 13 residues. Here the CDR3 DNA reads TGTGCCATCAGTGATTCCAGTCGGTCACCCCTCCACTTT. Its translation is CAISDSSRSPLHF.

This clone came up a few times. The sample holds other DNA sequences that translate to the same CDR3. This sequence joins TRBV19 and TRBJ2-3; 9 nucleotides align to TRBD1. Germline values: CDR1 LNHDA, CDR2 SQIVND (reference sequence). After removal of 5 bases from V and 1 base from J, the junction contained 4 bases not matched to a gene. The CDR3 is 15 amino acids. The CDR3 sequence: CASSPDRGGTDTQYF. The CDR3 DNA reads TGTGCCAGTAGTCCCGACAGGGGGGGCACAGATACGCAGTATTTT. Full variable domain (missing parts from reference TRBV19 and TRBJ2-3): DGGITQSPKYLFRKEGQNVTLSCEQNLNHDAMYWYRQDPGQGLRLIYYSQIVNDFQKGDIAEGYSVSREKKESFPLTVTSAQKNPTAFYLCASSPDRGGTDTQYFGPGTRLTVL.

The chain combines TRBV2 with TRBJ2-2; perhaps TRBD2 as D (6 bases). The V gene's germline CDR1 is SNHLY and CDR2 FYNNEI. Trimming removed 6 bases at V and 4 bases at J, with 12 bases between. CDR3 length: 14 amino acids. The CDR3 sequence is CASRGRERTGELFF. The CDR3 coding sequence is TGTGCCAGCAGGGGGCGGGAACGCACCGGGGAGCTGTTTTTT.

V usage is TRBV30 and J usage is TRBJ1-2; 7 bases fit TRBD1. The CDR3 has 13 amino acids. Losses at the gene ends were 3 bases for V and 5 bases for J; bases not matched to a gene: 6. CDR1 and CDR2 from the germline V gene are GTSNPN and SVGIG (reference sequence). CDR3 DNA sequence: TGTGCCTGGAGGGCTACAGGGGAGTATGGCTACACCTTC. Its translation: CAWRATGEYGYTF.

Written as DNA, the CDR3 is TGTGCCAGCAGCATGCGACTAGCGGGAGGGGGAACAGATACGCAGTATTTT. Protein sequence: CASSMRLAGGGTDTQYF. This sequence joins TRBV5-4 and TRBJ2-3; 14 nucleotides match TRBD2. There are 17 residues in the CDR3. Trimming took 4 bases from V and 3 from J; bases not matched to a gene: 7. CDR1 is SGHNT, CDR2 YYREEE, per germline (reference sequence).

In DNA form, the CDR3 reads TGCGCCAGCAGCCCAGACAGGTGGGCGCAGTATTTT. This codes for CASSPDRWAQYF. J is TRBJ2-3 and V is TRBV4-1; maybe TRBD1 (6 bases). There are 12 residues in the CDR3. Trimming cost V 4 bases and J 10 bases, with 12 bases left between them. Germline V gene sequence: CDR1 MGHRA, CDR2 YSYEKL.

The V gene is TRBV10-3, the J gene TRBJ2-7; 8 bases fit TRBD2. CDR1 is ENHRY, CDR2 SYGVKD, per germline. Trimming took 10 bases from V and 4 from J; bases not matched to a gene: 15. CDR3 length: 15 amino acids. CDR3 in amino acids: CATLRGGLEGYEQYF. In DNA, the CDR3 is TGTGCCACCCTCCGGGGGGGCCTCGAAGGTTACGAGCAGTACTTC.

The gene calls are TRBV9 and TRBJ1-3; D is uncertain. Germline V CDR1 and CDR2: SGDLS, YYNGEE. The CDR3 is 16 residues long. V lost 4 bases and J 0 bases, leaving 14 bases between the germline ends. In nucleotides, the CDR3 is TGTGCCAGCAGCTCAGGAAGCAGGAACTCTGGAAACACCATATATTTT. The encoded protein is CASSSGSRNSGNTIYF.

The chain joins TRBV2 to TRBJ2-7; a weak D match, TRBD1 (5 bases). The germline V gene encodes CDR1 SNHLY and CDR2 FYNNEI. V shed 3 bases and J shed 7 bases, with 10 bases lying between them. The CDR3 has 12 residues. CDR3 region: CASSDQGPEQYF. DNA for the CDR3: TGTGCCAGCAGTGATCAGGGTCCGGAGCAGTACTTC. The full variable domain, with the rest looked up from reference TRBV2 and TRBJ2-7, is EPEVTQTPSHQVTQMGQEVILRCVPISNHLYFYWYRQILGQKVEFLVSFYNNEISEKSEIFDDQFSVERPDGSNFTLKIRSTKLEDSAMYFCASSDQGPEQYFGPGTRLTVT.

The rearrangement joins TRBV10-3 to TRBJ2-1; D gene unclear. The CDR3 extends over 14 amino acids. Trimming shortened V by 3 bases and J by 4 bases, and 10 bases separated the two germline ends. CDR1 and CDR2 from the germline V gene are ENHRY and SYGVKD. CDR3 coding DNA: TGTGCCATCAGTGATGGGCTAGGATACAATGAGCAGTTCTTC. This codes for CAISDGLGYNEQFF.

This clone has just one count. The chain joins TRBV6-6 to TRBJ2-1; D is tentatively TRBD1 or TRBD2 (5 bases each). CDR3 length equals 15 residues. Germline values: CDR1 MNHNY, CDR2 SVGAGI (reference sequence). Trimming removed 0 bases from V and 5 bases from J, with 11 bases in between. The chain's CDR3 is CASSYSSLGDNEQFF. The DNA of the CDR3 is TGTGCCAGCAGTTACTCATCTTTGGGGGACAATGAGCAGTTCTTC.

J is TRBJ1-1 and V is TRBV7-2; D perhaps matches TRBD1 (5 bases). CDR3 length: 15 residues. V was cut by 1 base and J by 0 bases, with 9 bases left in between. The V gene's germline CDR1 is SGHTA and CDR2 FQGNSA. The CDR3 sequence is CASSLVRGVNTEAFF. DNA of the CDR3: TGTGCCAGCAGCTTAGTAAGGGGAGTGAACACTGAAGCTTTCTTT.

Details on this clone: A much larger clone differs from this one at a single base, so this may be a read error. The genes are TRBV10-3 and TRBJ1-2, with a tentative D call TRBD1 (6 bases). The CDR3 spans 12 residues. The V end lost 2 bases, the J end lost 6 bases, and 7 bases lay between the germline ends. Germline CDR1 and CDR2: ENHRY and SYGVKD. The CDR3 nucleotides are TGTGCCATCAGTGAGACAGGGAATGGCTACACCTTC. As protein: CAISETGNGYTF.

The rearrangement joins TRBV9 to TRBJ1-4; TRBD1 matches 10 bases. This CDR3 is built from 16 residues. Trimming took 3 bases from V and 3 from J; bases not matched to a gene: 5. The germline CDR1 and CDR2 sequences are SGDLS and YYNGEE. CDR3 residues: CASSEDRGTANEKLFF. CDR3 in DNA: TGTGCCAGCAGCGAGGACAGGGGGACAGCTAATGAAAAACTGTTTTTT.

About this clone: Other nucleotide sequences from this sample produce the same CDR3. J is TRBJ2-7 and V is TRBV5-1; D not certain. With 3 bases removed from V and 1 base from J, the gap between germline ends came to 2 bases. The CDR3 covers 11 residues. Per the germline V gene, CDR1 is SGHRS and CDR2 is YFSETQ. For the CDR3, the DNA is TGCGCCAGCAGCTCTTCCTACGAGCAGTACTTC. Its translation is CASSSSYEQYF.

The chain is built from TRBV28 and TRBJ1-4, with a tentative D call TRBD1 (5 bases). Trimming removed 6 bases at V and 3 bases at J, with 11 bases between. Germline values: CDR1 MDHEN, CDR2 SYDVKM. The CDR3 spans 14 residues. In DNA form, the CDR3 reads TGTGCCAGCAGGGTCGGGGGACCTAATGAAAAACTGTTTTTT. It encodes CASRVGGPNEKLFF.

A single count supports this clone. This chain joins TRBV30 and TRBJ1-2, with 8 bases that match TRBD1. The germline V gene encodes CDR1 GTSNPN and CDR2 SVGIG (reference sequence). V trimming: 3 bases; J trimming: 4 bases; junction bases outside the gene matches: 4. This CDR3 spans 13 amino acids. CDR3 sequence reads: CAWRPGGPYGYTF. CDR3 coding DNA: TGTGCCTGGAGGCCAGGGGGCCCCTATGGCTACACCTTC.